This T cell receptor (beta chain) is from a study of T cell repertoires in cytomegalovirus infection (dated by TCRdb to about 2019). Context from the whole study: The HLA type of each donor mattered for the analysis, because public TCR beta signatures pointed to carriage of CMV infection along with the matching HLA type.

The CDR3 measures 16 amino acids from cysteine to phenylalanine. Left in the record is the CDR3 DNA by itself, 48 bases read in frame from the first base. The junction carries 9 bases between V and J, which are trimmed by 2 bases and 1 base respectively. Reading the germline V gene gives CDR1 SGHVS and CDR2 FQNEAQ. Study-wide conclusions, independent of this receptor: In both this cohort and an independent 352-donor cohort, the cumulative frequency of public TCR beta family members distinguished carriers of CMV infection plus the relevant HLA type. The ex vivo response was dominated by HLA-C-restricted CMV-specific TCR beta clonotypes, which also provided the single most frequent clonotype in two of eight donors.

This clonotype has a handful of counts. This receptor's antigen is unknown. No base quality values were provided; no much bigger clone lies one nucleotide off. The run used an Illumina HiSeq 1500. TCRdb applied fastp at Q25 and MiXCR to the public reads, then kept only in-frame beta chains. Rows are unified per CDR3 protein, each entry keeping the most common DNA and genes. This sample lists more than 150,000 distinct CDR3 sequences; 28% were detected once. 31% of the sample is held by the ten biggest clonotypes. The TCR originated in a human donor in good health (CMV status not recorded). Some clones in this sample may be carry-over from other donors' samples. Material for sequencing was PBMCs. This receptor chain uses TRBV7-8 and TRBJ1-6, with the D gene not confidently named. The DNA reads as follows: TGTGCCAGCAGCTTAAGGAGAGGATCCTATAATTCACCCCTCCACTTT. This encodes CASSLRRGSYNSPLHF.